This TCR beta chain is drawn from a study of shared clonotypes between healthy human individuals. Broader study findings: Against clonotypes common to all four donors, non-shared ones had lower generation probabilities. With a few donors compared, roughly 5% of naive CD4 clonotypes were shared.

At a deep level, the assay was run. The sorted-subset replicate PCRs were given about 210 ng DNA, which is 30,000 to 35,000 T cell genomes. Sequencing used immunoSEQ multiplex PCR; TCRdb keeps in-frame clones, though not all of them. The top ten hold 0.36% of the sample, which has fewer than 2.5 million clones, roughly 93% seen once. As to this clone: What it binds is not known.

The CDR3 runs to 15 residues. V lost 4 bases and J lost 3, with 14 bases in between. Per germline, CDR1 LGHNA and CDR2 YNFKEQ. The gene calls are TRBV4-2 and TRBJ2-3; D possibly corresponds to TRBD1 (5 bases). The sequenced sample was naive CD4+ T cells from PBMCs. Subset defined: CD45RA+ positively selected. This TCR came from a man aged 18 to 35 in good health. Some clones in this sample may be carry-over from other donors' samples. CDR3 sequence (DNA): TGTGCCAGCAGCCTAAAACTGGGGCCTACAGATACGCAGTATTTT. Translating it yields CASSLKLGPTDTQYF.